The subject of this entry is one TCR beta chain. The sample is drawn from a study of blood T cell repertoires in COVID-19. Study-wide context: COVID-19 samples from acute and convalescent phases originated in the United States, Italy and Spain.

Source study methods: Reference gene primers were amplified, and this amplification served to estimate nucleated cell counts. Only in-frame clones appear in the TCRdb table, and some are missing; sequencing was by immunoSEQ multiplex PCR. The D gene and trimming were derived from the DNA, and the V and J assignments and clone size from that table. Among about 130,000 clones, roughly nine tenths were seen once, and the ten largest hold over 3.5%. V lost 0 bases, J lost 5 bases, and 0 bases stayed unmatched. The CDR3 is 15 amino acids. Germline V gene data show CDR1 as SGHRS and CDR2 as YFSETQ. The source is a middle-aged man with active COVID-19. The rearrangement joins TRBV5-1 to TRBJ2-5, with TRBD2 matching over 14 bases. Sequencing input: peripheral blood. The CDR3 spells CASSLGLAGGETQYF. The DNA of the CDR3 is TGCGCCAGCAGCTTGGGACTAGCGGGAGGGGAGACCCAGTACTTC. Drawing the rest from reference TRBV5-1 and TRBJ2-5, the complete variable domain is KAGVTQTPRYLIKTRGQQVTLSCSPISGHRSVSWYQQTPGQGLQFLFEYFSETQRNKGNFPGRFSGRQFSNSRSEMNVSTLELGDSALYLCASSLGLAGGETQYFGPGTRLLVL.